The 14 T cell receptor beta chains below were found in one sample sequenced in a study of T cells after yellow fever vaccination. TCRdb redid the calling of the 5' RACE reads with MiXCR, one entry per CDR3 protein. This sample has 200,000 to 250,000 distinct CDR3 sequences, with about 7% found just once. The material sequenced was CD4+ T cells sorted from PBMCs, taken 15 days after the yellow fever booster vaccination. These receptors originate from a man aged 30-40 years who received the YFV17D yellow fever vaccine.

Only a few counts were recorded for this clonotype. The chain joins TRBV5-1 to TRBJ2-7; D is perhaps TRBD2 (6 bases). CDR1 is SGHRS, CDR2 YFSETQ, per germline. V was trimmed by 4 bases and J by 6 bases, leaving 17 bases between them. CDR3 length: 14 residues. The CDR3: CASSTAYLAAEQYF. The CDR3 coding sequence is TGCGCCAGCAGCACCGCCTATTTAGCGGCCGAGCAGTACTTC.

This CDR3 is CSAREGGVRAGGPSEQFF. The CDR3 region has the DNA TGCAGTGCTAGAGAGGGAGGGGTTAGAGCGGGAGGGCCTAGTGAGCAGTTCTTC. V and J are TRBV20-1 and TRBJ2-1; 10 bases are shared with TRBD2. CDR1 DFQATT and CDR2 SNEGSKA come from the germline V gene (reference sequence). The CDR3 spans 18 residues. The junction had 17 bases not matched to a gene; V was cut back by 0 bases and J by 9 bases.

This clonotype came up many times. This chain links TRBV3-1 with TRBJ2-5; TRBD2 matches 9 bases. The CDR3 length is 15 residues. Germline V gene sequence: CDR1 LGHDT, CDR2 YNNKEL (reference sequence). V shed 2 bases, J shed 3 bases, and the junction held 4 bases outside the gene matches. Here the CDR3 DNA reads TGTGCCAGCAGCCAACGGCTAGCGGGAAAAGAGACCCAGTACTTC. This sequence encodes CASSQRLAGKETQYF.

The chain has TRBV7-9 and TRBJ2-3; the D gene is possibly TRBD1 (6 bases). V dropped 5 bases and J dropped 0 bases, with 18 bases sitting between them. Germline V gene lookup returns CDR1 SEHNR and CDR2 FQNEAQ (reference sequence). CDR3 size: 17 residues. CDR3 bases: TGTGCCAGCAGCCCGACCCCGACAGGCCCTAGCACAGATACGCAGTATTTT. Amino acid sequence: CASSPTPTGPSTDTQYF.

This clonotype has a count of ten or more. The rearrangement joins TRBV6-6 to TRBJ1-5, with D uncertain. V shed 4 bases and J shed 9 bases, with 10 bases lying between them. The CDR3 is 12 residues long. The germline CDR1 and CDR2 sequences are MNHNY and SVGAGI (reference sequence). The DNA of the CDR3 is TGTGCCAGCAGTTCCGGCCCGCTGCCCCAGCATTTT. Amino acid sequence: CASSSGPLPQHF.

In this sample, this clonotype turned up a few times. The rearrangement joins TRBV7-8 to TRBJ2-6, with 9 nucleotides matching TRBD1. Germline CDR1 and CDR2: SGHVS and FQNEAQ. Unmatched junction bases numbered 15, after V lost 6 bases and J lost 0 bases. This CDR3 spans 20 amino acids. CDR3 sequence (DNA): TGTGCCAGCAGACCCTTTGTTCGGGGACAGGGCCACTCTGGGGCCAACGTCCTGACTTTC. Protein sequence: CASRPFVRGQGHSGANVLTF.

This clonotype was seen a few times. The chain combines TRBV20-1 with TRBJ2-5; no firm D call. The germline V and J ends were trimmed by 3 bases and 4 bases, with 12 bases remaining between them. Looked up from germline, CDR1 is DFQATT and CDR2 is SNEGSKA (reference sequence). CDR3 length: 13 residues. The DNA of the CDR3 is TGCAGTGCTAGTTACCCCCTGGGAGAGACCCAGTACTTC. Protein: CSASYPLGETQYF.

Only a few counts were recorded for this clonotype. The gene calls are TRBV5-4 and TRBJ2-2; D might be TRBD1 (5 bases). This CDR3 region has 13 residues. V lost 3 bases and J lost 5, with 8 bases in between. Germline V CDR1 and CDR2: SGHNT, YYREEE (reference sequence). In DNA, the CDR3 is TGTGCCAGCAGCTCTGGGGCAACCGGGGAGCTGTTTTTT. It yields the protein CASSSGATGELFF. Supplemented by reference TRBV5-4 and TRBJ2-2, the full variable domain reads ETGVTQSPTHLIKTRGQQVTLRCSSQSGHNTVSWYQQALGQGPQFIFQYYREEENGRGNFPPRFSGLQFPNYSSELNVNALELDDSALYLCASSSGATGELFFGEGSRLTVL.

The rearrangement uses TRBV29-1 and TRBJ2-7; possible D gene TRBD2, 5 bases. The CDR3 contains 14 residues. V lost 5 bases to trimming and J lost 3 bases, with 17 bases between them. From germline, CDR1 is SQVTM and CDR2 ANQGSEA. The CDR3, as DNA: TGCAGCGTTATATTACGGGGATTGTTCTACGAGCAGTACTTC. Encoded protein: CSVILRGLFYEQYF.

The chain recombines TRBV20-1 with TRBJ1-5; D not resolved. The CDR3 extends over 13 amino acids. V lost 6 bases and J 2 bases, leaving 11 bases between the germline ends. CDR1 is DFQATT and CDR2 is SNEGSKA in the germline V gene (reference sequence). DNA of the CDR3: TGCAGTGCCCAGGCTGGGGGCAATCAGCCCCAGCATTTT. It is translated as CSAQAGGNQPQHF.

At least ten counts were recorded for this clonotype. CDR3 protein: CASSPRVLNEQFF. CDR3 bases: TGTGCCAGCAGCCCGCGTGTACTTAACGAGCAGTTCTTC. The rearrangement links TRBV11-2 to TRBJ2-1; D gene uncertain. With 5 bases removed from V and 10 bases from J, the gap between germline ends came to 15 bases. Germline lookup yields CDR1 SGHAT and CDR2 FQNNGV. This CDR3 region has 13 residues.

Only a few counts were recorded for this clonotype. The chain joins TRBV5-1 to TRBJ2-1; D is perhaps TRBD1 or TRBD2 (6 bases each). The CDR3 totals 15 residues. Germline CDR1 reads SGHRS; CDR2 reads YFSETQ. The ends were cut back, 2 bases at V and 5 bases at J, with 14 bases in the middle. The CDR3 loop reads CASSFWGAPDNEQFF. The CDR3 DNA is TGCGCCAGCAGCTTTTGGGGGGCCCCCGACAATGAGCAGTTCTTC.

Ten or more counts support this clonotype. V and J are TRBV28 and TRBJ2-1; no clear D. Germline lookup yields CDR1 MDHEN and CDR2 SYDVKM. V was pared by 1 base and J by 9 bases, with 7 bases between. This CDR3 has 12 residues. CDR3 loop: CASSLSPPEQFF. The CDR3 DNA sequence: TGTGCCAGCAGTTTATCCCCCCCTGAGCAGTTCTTC.

CDR3 loop: CARSDRTYEQYF. CDR3 nucleotide sequence: TGCGCCAGAAGCGACAGAACCTACGAGCAGTACTTC. This chain links TRBV5-1 with TRBJ2-7; the D gene is possibly TRBD1 (5 bases). The CDR3 runs to 12 residues. Germline CDR1 and CDR2: SGHRS and YFSETQ. The ends were cut back, 8 bases at V and 2 bases at J, with 11 bases in the middle.